The 27 T cell receptor beta chains reported below all come from one sample, sequenced in a study of T cells after yellow fever vaccination (dated by TCRdb to between 2019 and 2020). According to the study, the label for this sample's treatment or condition signals: live attenuated yellow fever vaccine strain. Library preparation employed 5' RACE. The data were produced on an Illumina HiSeq 2500. TCRdb handled the public reads itself, with Q25 trimming in fastp and clone calling in MiXCR, and kept productive beta chains. Rows are unified per CDR3 protein, each entry keeping the most common DNA and genes. The sample data list tens of thousands of distinct CDR3 sequences, and 7.5% to 8% of these were observed just once. The ten biggest clones cover 41% of the sample. The material sequenced was CD8+ T cells sorted from PBMCs, taken on the day of the yellow fever booster vaccination. These receptor sequences come from a young man who received the YFV17D yellow fever vaccine.

This clonotype occurred a few times. The chain carries TRBV10-2 and TRBJ2-3; no clear D gene. CDR1 is WSHSY, CDR2 SAAADI, per germline. V was trimmed by 6 bases and J by 0 bases, leaving 10 bases between them. This CDR3 spans 14 amino acids. CDR3 region: CASRGVSSTDTQYF. The CDR3 nucleotides are TGCGCCAGCAGGGGCGTCTCAAGCACAGATACGCAGTATTTT.

This clonotype was counted at least ten times. The J gene is TRBJ2-5, the V gene TRBV5-4; unclear D gene. The CDR3 is 13 amino acids. Deletions cut 4 bases from V and 2 bases from J, with 9 bases between. Germline CDR1 is SGHNT and CDR2 is YYREEE (reference sequence). CDR3 sequence: CASSPSTQETQYF. The CDR3 DNA is TGTGCCAGCAGCCCGTCCACGCAAGAGACCCAGTACTTC.

This clonotype was seen a few times. This rearrangement joins TRBV7-9 to TRBJ2-3; TRBD2 matches 7 bases. From germline, CDR1 is SEHNR and CDR2 FQNEAQ (reference sequence). V shed 5 bases and J 2 bases; nucleotides not matched to a gene: 13. This CDR3 has 17 residues. CDR3 in amino acids: CASSHGIQGRATDTQYF. CDR3 sequence (DNA): TGTGCCAGCAGCCATGGAATCCAAGGGAGGGCCACAGATACGCAGTATTTT.

This clonotype was counted only a few times. The chain is built from TRBV11-2 and TRBJ2-3; D is undetermined. With 1 base removed from V and 4 bases from J, the gap between germline ends came to 6 bases. The germline gives CDR1 SGHAT, CDR2 FQNNGV. The CDR3 runs 13 residues. The CDR3 sequence: CASSLGNPDTQYF. The CDR3 nucleotides read TGTGCCAGCAGCTTAGGGAATCCAGATACGCAGTATTTT.

In this sample, this clonotype turned up once. The chain uses TRBV20-1 and TRBJ2-7, with TRBD2 matching 9 bases. The CDR3 extends over 15 amino acids. Losses at the gene ends were 0 bases for V and 4 bases for J; bases not matched to a gene: 7. Per the germline V gene, CDR1 is DFQATT and CDR2 is SNEGSKA (reference sequence). In DNA form, the CDR3 reads TGCAGTGCTAGAGATAGCGGGAGAAGTATGTACGAGCAGTACTTC. Its protein is CSARDSGRSMYEQYF.

The chain recombines TRBV6-4 with TRBJ2-1; D is unclear. Trimming took off 0 bases at V and 2 bases at J, with 8 bases between the two ends. CDR3 length equals 15 residues. Germline CDR1 reads MRHNA; CDR2 reads SNTAGT. The CDR3 DNA follows: TGTGCCAGCAGTGACTCGTCAGCGCCCTACAATGAGCAGTTCTTC. This sequence encodes CASSDSSAPYNEQFF.

This clonotype was seen ten or more times. The gene calls are TRBV6-2 or TRBV6-3 and TRBJ1-1, with D hard to call. The germline CDR1 and CDR2 sequences are MNHEY and SVGEGT. This CDR3 has 12 amino acids. Trimming took 0 bases from V and 10 from J, leaving 9 bases between them. CDR3 DNA sequence: TGTGCCAGCAGTTACTCCGGCGGTAGAGCTTTCTTT. As protein: CASSYSGGRAFF.

This clonotype was counted at least ten times. The CDR3 here is CASSLFSGPRSYEQYF. The CDR3 DNA sequence: TGTGCCAGCAGTTTATTCTCGGGACCTAGGTCCTACGAGCAGTACTTC. The chain combines TRBV27 with TRBJ2-7, with D possibly being TRBD1 or TRBD2 (5 bases each). With 1 base removed from V and 1 base from J, the gap between germline ends came to 14 bases. Germline values: CDR1 MNHEY, CDR2 SMNVEV (reference sequence). The CDR3 consists of 16 residues.

This clonotype was observed a handful of times. The V gene is TRBV28, the J gene TRBJ2-5; D perhaps matches TRBD1 (6 bases). Germline V gives CDR1 MDHEN, CDR2 SYDVKM. This CDR3 has 14 residues. The V and J ends lost 3 bases and 4 bases respectively, with 12 bases between them. The CDR3 DNA sequence: TGTGCCAGCAGTTTCCCAGGGGAAGGAGAGACCCAGTACTTC. Translation: CASSFPGEGETQYF.

This clonotype came up a few times. This chain uses TRBV3-1 with TRBJ1-4; D gene unclear. Trimming left V 3 bases short and J 8 bases short, with 16 bases between. The CDR3 length is 15 residues. Germline CDR1 LGHDT, CDR2 YNNKEL (reference sequence). The CDR3 region has the DNA TGTGCCAGCAGCCAGTCGAGGGCAGTTGGCGAAAAACTGTTTTTT. It yields the protein CASSQSRAVGEKLFF.

This clonotype was observed at least ten times. The chain couples TRBV20-1 to TRBJ2-5; 9 bases are shared with TRBD1. V trimming: 3 bases; J trimming: 2 bases; junction bases outside the gene matches: 7. CDR3 length equals 15 residues. Germline V gene data show CDR1 as DFQATT and CDR2 as SNEGSKA (reference sequence). Written as DNA, the CDR3 is TGCAGTGCTAGGGCCCCGACAGGGGGACAAGAGACCCAGTACTTC. Translated, it gives CSARAPTGGQETQYF.

The chain carries TRBV12-3 or TRBV12-4 and TRBJ2-7; D ambiguous. V gave up 5 bases and J gave up 4 bases, with 15 bases separating them. This CDR3 region has 14 residues. The CDR3 region is CASSAAARSYEQYF. The CDR3 DNA reads as TGTGCCAGCAGTGCCGCCGCCAGGTCTTACGAGCAGTACTTC.

In this sample, this clonotype turned up a few times. The CDR3 DNA is TGCGCCAGCAGCCTCAGCCGATCCAGTAGCGGGAGGCCCCCCTACGAGCAGTACTTC. This encodes CASSLSRSSSGRPPYEQYF. The gene calls are TRBV4-3 and TRBJ2-7; 10 positions match TRBD2. The CDR3 loop spans 19 amino acids. After removal of 4 bases from V and 2 bases from J, the junction contained 17 bases not matched to a gene. Germline CDR1 LGHNA, CDR2 YSLEER.

The V call is TRBV12-3 or TRBV12-4, the J call TRBJ2-5; 8 nucleotides match TRBD1. After removal of 6 bases from V and 2 bases from J, the junction contained 14 bases not matched to a gene. The CDR3 runs to 17 residues. The CDR3 reads CASRKQGDESTQETQYF. The CDR3 nucleotides read TGTGCCAGCAGAAAACAGGGGGATGAATCAACACAAGAGACCCAGTACTTC.

This clonotype was picked up a small number of times. The J gene is TRBJ2-5, the V gene TRBV24-1, with 7 bases identical to TRBD1. Trimming took 0 bases from V and 4 from J; bases not matched to a gene: 1. The V gene's germline CDR1 is KGHDR and CDR2 SFDVKD. This CDR3 region has 14 residues. The DNA for the CDR3 is TGTGCCACCAGTGATTTGGCAGGGGGAGAGACCCAGTACTTC. It is translated as CATSDLAGGETQYF.

This chain connects TRBV5-1 to TRBJ2-4; 7 bases align to TRBD1. Germline V gene sequence: CDR1 SGHRS, CDR2 YFSETQ. The CDR3 loop spans 15 amino acids. V was pared by 0 bases and J by 8 bases, with 8 bases of the junction left unmatched. The CDR3 protein is CASSLVGQVGDIQYF. CDR3 DNA: TGCGCCAGCAGCTTGGTCGGACAGGTTGGGGACATTCAGTACTTC. The variable domain in full, completed from reference TRBV5-1 and TRBJ2-4, reads KAGVTQTPRYLIKTRGQQVTLSCSPISGHRSVSWYQQTPGQGLQFLFEYFSETQRNKGNFPGRFSGRQFSNSRSEMNVSTLELGDSALYLCASSLVGQVGDIQYFGAGTRLSVL.

This clonotype was detected ten times or more. The rearrangement uses TRBV7-2 and TRBJ2-3, with no clear D. CDR3 length: 14 amino acids. Germline V gene data show CDR1 as SGHTA and CDR2 as FQGNSA. Trimming left V 5 bases short and J 1 base short, with 10 bases between. The CDR3 protein is CASSARSGTDTQYF. CDR3 nucleotide sequence: TGTGCCAGCAGCGCACGATCGGGCACAGATACGCAGTATTTT.

This clonotype was picked up a small number of times. The chain combines TRBV7-2 with TRBJ2-5, with TRBD2 matching over 9 bases. Trimming at V came to 2 bases and at J to 1 base, leaving 5 bases not matched to a gene. The CDR3 totals 16 residues. Per germline, CDR1 SGHTA and CDR2 FQGNSA. The CDR3 nucleotides are TGTGCCAGCAGCTTAATCCTAGCGGGAAGCCAAGAGACCCAGTACTTC. Residues: CASSLILAGSQETQYF.

In this sample, this clonotype turned up many times. CDR3 loop: CASSYSNNQPQHF. The CDR3 DNA sequence: TGTGCCAGCAGTTACTCGAACAATCAGCCCCAGCATTTT. This chain uses TRBV6-5 with TRBJ1-5; the D is unclear. Germline assignment: CDR1 MNHEY and CDR2 SVGAGI. The V end was cut by 0 bases, the J end by 3 bases, with 3 bases between. This CDR3 region has 13 residues.

The chain is built from TRBV10-3 and TRBJ2-3; 9 nucleotides agree with TRBD1. With 8 bases clipped from V and 3 bases from J, the junction kept 6 bases outside the gene matches. CDR1 and CDR2 (germline): ENHRY, SYGVKD. This CDR3 is built from 14 residues. CDR3: CAISDRGGTDTQYF. CDR3 nucleotide sequence: TGTGCCATCTCGGACAGGGGCGGAACAGATACGCAGTATTTT.

This clonotype showed up many times. The chain uses TRBV27 and TRBJ2-7; D perhaps matches TRBD2 (5 bases). Germline V gene lookup returns CDR1 MNHEY and CDR2 SMNVEV (reference sequence). CDR3 size: 16 residues. V was cut by 5 bases and J by 5 bases, with 22 bases left in between. Written as DNA, the CDR3 is TGTGCCAGCAGTCCTACCCCCCTGGGAGCTAAAAACGAGCAGTACTTC. Translating it yields CASSPTPLGAKNEQYF.

This clonotype was observed many times. This chain links TRBV30 with TRBJ2-5, with D hard to call. V dropped 1 base and J dropped 5 bases, with 14 bases sitting between them. This CDR3 is 14 amino acids long. From germline, CDR1 is GTSNPN and CDR2 SVGIG (reference sequence). CDR3 DNA: TGTGCCTGGAGTGACCACACTAATGGGGAGACCCAGTACTTC. The encoded protein is CAWSDHTNGETQYF. Full variable domain (rest looked up from reference TRBV30 and TRBJ2-5): SQTIHQWPATLVQPVGSPLSLECTVEGTSNPNLYWYRQAAGRGLQLLFYSVGIGQISSEVPQNLSASRPQDRQFILSSKKLLLSDSGFYLCAWSDHTNGETQYFGPGTRLLVL.

The rearrangement uses TRBV3-1 and TRBJ2-1; weak D call: TRBD1 (6 bases). In germline, CDR1 is LGHDT, CDR2 YNNKEL (reference sequence). There are 15 residues in the CDR3. The V end lost 4 bases, the J end lost 4 bases, and 14 bases lay between the germline ends. CDR3: CASSRKTGLYNEQFF. Written as DNA, the CDR3 is TGTGCCAGCAGCCGTAAGACAGGACTTTACAATGAGCAGTTCTTC.

In its sample, this clonotype was seen many times. The chain couples TRBV28 to TRBJ2-7, with D unresolved. Trimming took off 3 bases at V and 2 bases at J, with 2 bases between the two ends. Germline CDR1 reads MDHEN; CDR2 reads SYDVKM. The CDR3 sequence is 11 residues long. CDR3 loop: CASSFTYEQYF. CDR3 in DNA: TGTGCCAGCAGTTTTACCTACGAGCAGTACTTC. Supplemented by reference TRBV28 and TRBJ2-7, the full variable domain reads DVKVTQSSRYLVKRTGEKVFLECVQDMDHENMFWYRQDPGLGLRLIYFSYDVKMKEKGDIPEGYSVSREKKERFSLILESASTNQTSMYLCASSFTYEQYFGPGTRLTVT.

The sample holds many counts of this clonotype. V and J are TRBV9 and TRBJ2-1; the match to TRBD2 covers 8 bases. The CDR3 length is 16 residues. Trimming removed 4 bases from V and 5 bases from J; junction bases left unmatched: 11. Germline lookup yields CDR1 SGDLS and CDR2 YYNGEE. Here the CDR3 DNA reads TGTGCCAGCAGCTCTGGAAGCGGGAGAATTAACAATGAGCAGTTCTTC. It is translated as CASSSGSGRINNEQFF.

This clonotype turned up a few times. At one end, the junction sequence differs from germline, possibly due to a read error. The CDR3 is CAMGVGGGNTEAFF. The CDR3 DNA follows: TGTGCCATGGGTGTGGGGGGCGGGAACACTGAGGCTTTCTTT. V usage is TRBV12-3 or TRBV12-4 and J usage is TRBJ1-1; a weak D match, TRBD1 (6 bases). The CDR3 contains 14 residues.

The V call is TRBV6-2 or TRBV6-3, the J call TRBJ2-3, with TRBD2 as a possible D gene (6 bases). CDR1 MNHEY and CDR2 SVGEGT come from the germline V gene. The V and J ends lost 4 bases and 0 bases respectively, with 11 bases between them. The CDR3 is 15 amino acids. The DNA of the CDR3 is TGTGCCAGCAGTTCCCCGACTAGGAGCACAGATACGCAGTATTTT. It translates to CASSSPTRSTDTQYF.